This T cell receptor (beta chain) is from a study of T-cell reconstitution after alpha-beta-depleted transplantation in children. This clonotype appeared once. Its matching antigen is unknown. General study findings and limits: Expanded graft clones numbering several hundred reportedly gave rise to alpha-beta T cells about two months after transplant. The study traced high day-60 TCRbeta diversity in some patients to surviving recipient T cells and thymic progenitors. The authors attributed T-cell counts and diversity one year after transplant mostly to newly produced T cells.

Using unique molecular identifiers, the investigators prepared the TCRbeta library. TCRdb reanalysed the PCR reads using MiXCR and keeps one entry per CDR3 protein. The data show about 300,000 distinct CDR3 sequences, around a tenth seen once. The CDR3 covers 14 residues. Between the trimmed V and J ends, which lost 4 bases and 7 bases, there was a span of 15 bases. Germline loops: CDR1 SGHNT, CDR2 YYREEE (reference sequence). The J gene is TRBJ2-1, the V gene TRBV5-4; D may be TRBD1 or TRBD2 (5 bases each). The TCR was taken from a boy under three years old with acute myeloid leukemia, due to receive a stem cell transplant. The sample was PBMCs, taken before TCRalphabeta/CD19-depleted stem cell transplant. The CDR3 sequence is CASSPRPRGNEQFF. In nucleotides, the CDR3 is TGTGCCAGCAGCCCAAGGCCGAGGGGAAATGAGCAGTTCTTC.